This TCR beta chain is drawn from a study of cytomegalovirus exposure and HLA in healthy donors. In the PCR, 60 Vbeta and 13 Jbeta primers were used. Repertoires were generated with immunoSEQ multiplex PCR, while TCRdb's copy carries only in-frame clones and drops some. The sample has around 100,000 clones, approximately 79% seen once. Concerning this clone: Its antigen is not known.

Study-level findings and limits: Cytomegalovirus association was assigned to about 150 TCR beta chains.

The CDR3 has 15 amino acids. Germline V gene lookup returns CDR1 SGHVS and CDR2 FNYEAQ. V was pared by 0 bases and J by 9 bases, with 9 bases of the junction left unmatched. V and J are TRBV7-6 and TRBJ1-1, with 8 bases matching TRBD1. Material: PBMCs. This clonotype was sampled from a woman between 35 and 50 years old in good health and CMV-seronegative. CDR3 sequence reads: CASSLASGGAYKAFF. The CDR3 DNA is TGTGCCAGCAGCTTAGCGTCAGGGGGCGCGTATAAAGCTTTCTTT.